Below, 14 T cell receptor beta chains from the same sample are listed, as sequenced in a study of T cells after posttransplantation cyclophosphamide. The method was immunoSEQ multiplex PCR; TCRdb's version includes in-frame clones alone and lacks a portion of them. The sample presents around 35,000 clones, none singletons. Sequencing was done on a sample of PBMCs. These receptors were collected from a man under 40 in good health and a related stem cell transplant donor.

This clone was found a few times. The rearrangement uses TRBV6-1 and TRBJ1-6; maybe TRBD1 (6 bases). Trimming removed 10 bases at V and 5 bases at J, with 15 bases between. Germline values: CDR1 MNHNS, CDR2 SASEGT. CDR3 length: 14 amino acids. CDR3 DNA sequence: TGTGCCATCTTGACAGGTCCCCATAATTCACCCCTCCACTTT. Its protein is CAILTGPHNSPLHF.

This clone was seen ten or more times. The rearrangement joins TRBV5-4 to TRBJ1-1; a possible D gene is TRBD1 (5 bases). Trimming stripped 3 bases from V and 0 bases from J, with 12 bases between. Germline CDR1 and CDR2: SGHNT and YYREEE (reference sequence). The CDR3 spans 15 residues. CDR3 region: CASSSDGHMNTEAFF. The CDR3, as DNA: TGTGCCAGCAGCTCCGACGGACACATGAACACTGAAGCTTTCTTT.

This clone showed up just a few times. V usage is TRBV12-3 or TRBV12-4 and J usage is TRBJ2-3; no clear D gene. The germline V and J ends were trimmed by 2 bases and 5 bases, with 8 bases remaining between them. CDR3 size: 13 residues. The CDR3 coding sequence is TGTGCCAGCAGTTTAAGGGCCAGAGATACGCAGTATTTT. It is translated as CASSLRARDTQYF.

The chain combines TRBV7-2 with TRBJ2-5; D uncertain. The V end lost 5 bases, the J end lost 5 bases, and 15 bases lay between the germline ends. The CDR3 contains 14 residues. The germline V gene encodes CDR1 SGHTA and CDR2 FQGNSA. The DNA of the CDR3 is TGTGCCAGCAGCCCTCGCAGCGCCGGGGAGACCCAGTACTTC. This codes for CASSPRSAGETQYF.

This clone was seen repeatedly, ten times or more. DNA of the CDR3: TGTGCCAGCAGTTGGCCGAAAGTCCACGAGCAGTACTTC. Protein sequence: CASSWPKVHEQYF. The chain combines TRBV28 with TRBJ2-7; D is unclear. Trimming stripped 4 bases from V and 5 bases from J, with 12 bases between. CDR3 length: 13 residues. Germline loops: CDR1 MDHEN, CDR2 SYDVKM.

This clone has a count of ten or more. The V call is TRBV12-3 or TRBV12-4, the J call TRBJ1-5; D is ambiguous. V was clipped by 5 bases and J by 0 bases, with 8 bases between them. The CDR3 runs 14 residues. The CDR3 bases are TGTGCCAGCAGTCCTCACAGTAGCAATCAGCCCCAGCATTTT. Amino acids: CASSPHSSNQPQHF.

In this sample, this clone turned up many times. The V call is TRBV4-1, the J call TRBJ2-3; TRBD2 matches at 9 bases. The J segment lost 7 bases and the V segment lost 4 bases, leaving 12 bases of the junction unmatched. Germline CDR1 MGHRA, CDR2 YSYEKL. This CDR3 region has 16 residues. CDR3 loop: CASSPLPSGLAHTQYF. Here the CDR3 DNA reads TGCGCCAGCAGCCCGCTCCCCTCGGGACTAGCTCATACGCAGTATTTT.

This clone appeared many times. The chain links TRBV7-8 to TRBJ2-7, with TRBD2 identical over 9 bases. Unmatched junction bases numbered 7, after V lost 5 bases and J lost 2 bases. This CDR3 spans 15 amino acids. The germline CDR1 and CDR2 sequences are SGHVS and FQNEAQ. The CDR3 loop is CASSRSGGLPYEQYF. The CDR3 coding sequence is TGTGCCAGCAGCCGTAGCGGGGGTCTACCCTACGAGCAGTACTTC.

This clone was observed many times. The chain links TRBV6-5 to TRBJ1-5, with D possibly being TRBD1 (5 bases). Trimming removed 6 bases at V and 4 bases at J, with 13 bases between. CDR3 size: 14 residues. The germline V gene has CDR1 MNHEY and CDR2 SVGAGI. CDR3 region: CASSRRGGNQPQHF. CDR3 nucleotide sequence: TGTGCCAGCAGCCGACGGGGGGGGAATCAGCCCCAGCATTTT.

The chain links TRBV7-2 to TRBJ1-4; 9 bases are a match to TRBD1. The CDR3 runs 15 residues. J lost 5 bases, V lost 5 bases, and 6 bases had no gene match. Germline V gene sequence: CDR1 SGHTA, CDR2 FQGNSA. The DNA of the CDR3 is TGTGCCAGCAGCCGCCGGGACAGGGTGAATGAAAAACTGTTTTTT. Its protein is CASSRRDRVNEKLFF.

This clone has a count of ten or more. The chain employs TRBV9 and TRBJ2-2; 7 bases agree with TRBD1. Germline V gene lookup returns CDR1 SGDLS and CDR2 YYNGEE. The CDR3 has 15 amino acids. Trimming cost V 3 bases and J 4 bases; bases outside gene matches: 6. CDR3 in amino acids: CASSGRGTTTGELFF. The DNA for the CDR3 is TGTGCCAGCAGCGGCAGGGGGACAACCACCGGGGAGCTGTTTTTT.

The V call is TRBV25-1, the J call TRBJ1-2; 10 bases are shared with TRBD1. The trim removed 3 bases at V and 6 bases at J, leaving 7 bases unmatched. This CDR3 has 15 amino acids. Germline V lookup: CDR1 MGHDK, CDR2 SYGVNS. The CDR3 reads CASSDRGTGANGYTF. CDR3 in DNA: TGTGCCAGCAGTGACAGGGGGACAGGGGCCAATGGCTACACCTTC.

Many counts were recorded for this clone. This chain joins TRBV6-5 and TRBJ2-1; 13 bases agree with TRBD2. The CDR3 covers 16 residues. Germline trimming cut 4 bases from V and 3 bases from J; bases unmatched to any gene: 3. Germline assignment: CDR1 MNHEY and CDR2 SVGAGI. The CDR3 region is CASSSLAGGVYNEQFF. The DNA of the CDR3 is TGTGCCAGCAGTTCACTAGCGGGGGGGGTCTACAATGAGCAGTTCTTC.

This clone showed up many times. The CDR3 sequence is CASCPVSGQGGYNEQFF. The CDR3 coding sequence is TGTGCCAGTTGCCCTGTATCCGGACAGGGTGGGTACAATGAGCAGTTCTTC. V gene TRBV19 combines with J gene TRBJ2-1; TRBD1 aligns across 8 bases. Losses at the gene ends were 8 bases for V and 4 bases for J; bases not matched to a gene: 16. This CDR3 contains 17 residues. Germline values: CDR1 LNHDA, CDR2 SQIVND (reference sequence).